The T cell receptor (beta chain) described here comes from a study of blood T cell repertoires in COVID-19. The V segment lost 7 bases and the J segment 2 bases; nucleotides outside the gene matches: 10. Germline V gene sequence: CDR1 SGHTA, CDR2 FQGNSA. This CDR3 is built from 15 residues. Repertoires were generated with immunoSEQ multiplex PCR, while TCRdb's copy carries only in-frame clones and drops some. The sample lists about 40,000 clones; 88% were seen once. This TCR was recovered from a human donor in a cohort sampled during active COVID-19. The chain has TRBV7-2 and TRBJ1-2, with 7 bases fitting TRBD1. The sequenced sample was peripheral blood. The CDR3 reads CASNRLDRVNYGYTF. Written as DNA, the CDR3 is TGTGCCAGCAACCGACTTGACAGGGTAAACTATGGCTACACCTTC.